One and the same sample provided the 10 T cell receptor beta chains below, sequenced in a study of blood T cell repertoires in COVID-19 (dated by TCRdb to 2020 to 2021). The library came from the immunoSEQ multiplex PCR assay. Imported from immuneACCESS, the table was reduced by TCRdb to in-frame sequences with V and J called. These copies leave out some clones; in studies compared against another copy, an unresolved V gene accounts for under half, and the cause of the remainder is not known. For this sample there are roughly 8,200 clones; approximately 84% appear just once. The top ten clones comprise around 20% of the sample. The sample comprised peripheral blood. Receptors were obtained from a human donor with active COVID-19. The donor label of this sample is uncertain.

The chain has TRBV11-2 and TRBJ2-7; 7 bases agree with TRBD1. Germline V gene lookup returns CDR1 SGHAT and CDR2 FQNNGV. Unmatched junction bases numbered 8, after V lost 6 bases and J lost 3 bases. The CDR3 totals 14 residues. The CDR3 region has the DNA TGTGCCAGCAGAGCGGCAGGGGGTCGCTACGAGCAGTACTTC. Translation gives CASRAAGGRYEQYF. Looking up the rest from reference TRBV11-2 and TRBJ2-7 gives the full variable domain: EAGVAQSPRYKIIEKRQSVAFWCNPISGHATLYWYQQILGQGPKLLIQFQNNGVVDDSQLPKDRFSAERLKGVDSTLKIQPAKLEDSAVYLCASRAAGGRYEQYFGPGTRLTVT.

V and J are TRBV7-3 and TRBJ2-3, with 10 bases aligning to TRBD2. The J segment lost 4 bases and the V segment lost 5 bases, leaving 9 bases of the junction unmatched. Per the germline V gene, CDR1 is SGHTA and CDR2 is FQGTGA. CDR3 length: 16 amino acids. CDR3 loop: CASSPQPGTSADTQYF. The DNA for the CDR3 is TGTGCCAGCAGCCCACAGCCCGGGACTAGCGCAGATACGCAGTATTTT.

The chain has TRBV27 and TRBJ2-7; possibly TRBD2 for D (5 bases). The V gene's germline CDR1 is MNHEY and CDR2 SMNVEV (reference sequence). Trimming left V 3 bases short and J 7 bases short, with 13 bases between. This CDR3 spans 13 amino acids. CDR3 amino acids: CASSFNMGGEQYF. In DNA, the CDR3 is TGTGCCAGCAGTTTTAACATGGGCGGGGAGCAGTACTTC.

The rearrangement links TRBV28 to TRBJ2-7; 11 nucleotides agree with TRBD2. Germline V gene data show CDR1 as MDHEN and CDR2 as SYDVKM. The CDR3 covers 15 residues. The V and J ends lost 4 bases and 5 bases, in that order; junction bases with no gene match: 7. The CDR3 is CASSSLAGVPHEQYF. DNA of the CDR3: TGTGCCAGCAGTTCACTAGCGGGAGTACCCCACGAGCAGTACTTC.

This chain connects TRBV2 to TRBJ2-7, with D possibly TRBD2 on 5 matching bases. V shed 1 base and J shed 3 bases, with 7 bases lying between them. CDR1 and CDR2 (germline): SNHLY, FYNNEI. This CDR3 has 13 amino acids. The CDR3, as DNA: TGTGCCAGCAGTGAAGTAGCGCTCTACGAGCAGTACTTC. This encodes CASSEVALYEQYF.

This chain uses TRBV12-3 or TRBV12-4 with TRBJ1-1, with no clear D. Trimming stripped 7 bases from V and 5 bases from J, with 11 bases between. The CDR3 runs to 12 residues. The CDR3 nucleotides read TGTGCCAGCACCCCCCGAGGGACTGAAGCTTTCTTT. Its translation is CASTPRGTEAFF.

The CDR3 here is CAISESGVYTDTQYF. In DNA form, the CDR3 reads TGTGCCATCAGTGAGTCAGGAGTCTACACAGATACGCAGTATTTT. The chain couples TRBV10-3 to TRBJ2-3; D not certain. CDR1 is ENHRY and CDR2 is SYGVKD in the germline V gene. The germline V and J ends were trimmed by 0 bases and 2 bases, with 9 bases remaining between them. The CDR3 length is 15 residues.

This chain connects TRBV9 to TRBJ2-5; the match to TRBD2 covers 9 bases. Germline lookup yields CDR1 SGDLS and CDR2 YYNGEE. This CDR3 contains 15 residues. V was pared by 0 bases and J by 7 bases, with 7 bases of the junction left unmatched. CDR3: CASSVGREGLGTQYF. The CDR3 bases are TGTGCCAGCAGCGTAGGGCGGGAGGGCCTCGGGACCCAGTACTTC.

The V call is TRBV11-2, the J call TRBJ1-1, with D tentatively TRBD1 (6 bases). The V gene lost 5 bases and the J gene lost 8 bases, with 12 bases spanning the gap. This CDR3 is built from 12 residues. The germline CDR1 and CDR2 sequences are SGHAT and FQNNGV. CDR3 in amino acids: CASSGGPGEAFF. DNA of the CDR3: TGTGCCAGCAGCGGGGGCCCCGGGGAAGCTTTCTTT.

The J gene is TRBJ1-3, the V gene TRBV28; 10 bases are shared with TRBD1. V lost 11 bases, J lost 3 bases, and 7 bases stayed unmatched. The CDR3 contains 14 residues. Looked up from germline, CDR1 is MDHEN and CDR2 is SYDVKM. The CDR3 protein is CAGATGGVGNTIYF. CDR3 DNA sequence: TGTGCCGGGGCGACAGGGGGCGTTGGAAACACCATATATTTT. The full variable domain, completed using reference TRBV28 and TRBJ1-3, is DVKVTQSSRYLVKRTGEKVFLECVQDMDHENMFWYRQDPGLGLRLIYFSYDVKMKEKGDIPEGYSVSREKKERFSLILESASTNQTSMYLCAGATGGVGNTIYFGEGSWLTVV.